Each of the 8 T cell receptor beta chains below was sequenced from the same sample in a study of cytomegalovirus exposure and HLA in healthy donors. PCR primers comprised 60 Vbeta and 13 Jbeta primers. Clones were sequenced by immunoSEQ multiplex PCR, and TCRdb holds only the in-frame ones, with some missing. This table has some 190,000 clones, approximately 80% appearing once. Sequenced material: PBMCs. The receptors shown here come from a male donor in good health and CMV-seronegative.

The chain employs TRBV9 and TRBJ2-3; TRBD2 matches at 10 bases. J was trimmed by 4 bases and V by 4 bases; bases with no gene match: 3. CDR1 and CDR2 from the germline V gene are SGDLS and YYNGEE. The CDR3 covers 14 residues. For the CDR3, the DNA is TGTGCCAGCAGCTTTAGCGGGGGGCCAGATACGCAGTATTTT. Translation gives CASSFSGGPDTQYF.

The V and J genes are TRBV7-9 and TRBJ2-2; 9 positions match TRBD1. This CDR3 has 15 amino acids. The germline V gene encodes CDR1 SEHNR and CDR2 FQNEAQ (reference sequence). V lost 2 bases and J lost 6; bases outside the gene matches: 4. The CDR3 DNA follows: TGTGCCAGCAGCTTACGGGACAGGGAACCCGGGGAGCTGTTTTTT. This codes for CASSLRDREPGELFF.

The CDR3 region has the DNA TGTGCCAGCAGCAATCAGGGTCTAGTCTACGAGCAGTACTTC. Its translation: CASSNQGLVYEQYF. The chain links TRBV21-1 to TRBJ2-7; the DNA was not used to check the table's D call, TRBD1. TRBV21-1 has pseudogene status. The CDR3 has 14 residues.

The chain combines TRBV5-1 with TRBJ2-3, with 13 bases lining up with TRBD2. The germline CDR1 and CDR2 sequences are SGHRS and YFSETQ. The CDR3 has 15 residues. V was pared by 1 base and J by 5 bases, with 1 base of the junction left unmatched. The CDR3 protein is CASSLTSGRGDTQYF. The CDR3 DNA reads TGCGCCAGCAGCTTGACTAGCGGGAGGGGAGATACGCAGTATTTT.

V gene TRBV7-2 combines with J gene TRBJ2-7; 11 bases fit TRBD2. J was trimmed by 3 bases and V by 2 bases; bases with no gene match: 6. CDR3 length equals 16 residues. Germline CDR1 SGHTA, CDR2 FQGNSA. In DNA form, the CDR3 reads TGTGCCAGCAGCTTAAGTTTAGCGGGAGGGTACTACGAGCAGTACTTC. Its protein product is CASSLSLAGGYYEQYF.

The chain carries TRBV2 and TRBJ2-7, with TRBD2 identical over 7 bases. The CDR3 has 15 residues. V lost 0 bases, J lost 2 bases, and 4 bases stayed unmatched. Looked up from germline, CDR1 is SNHLY and CDR2 is FYNNEI. The CDR3 DNA reads as TGTGCCAGCAGTGAAGCCAGCGGGGCACCCTACGAGCAGTACTTC. It codes for CASSEASGAPYEQYF.

DNA of the CDR3: TGTGCCAGCAGTTACTCGGACACGGGCTATGGCTACACCTTC. Translating it yields CASSYSDTGYGYTF. The gene calls are TRBV6-5 and TRBJ1-2; possibly TRBD1 for D (5 bases). The CDR3 runs 14 residues. Trimming cost V 0 bases and J 4 bases, with 9 bases left between them. From germline, CDR1 is MNHEY and CDR2 SVGAGI.

J is TRBJ2-5 and V is TRBV29-1, with D possibly matching TRBD2 (7 bases). Germline loops: CDR1 SQVTM, CDR2 ANQGSEA. Trimming removed 7 bases from V and 1 base from J, with 13 bases in between. The CDR3 covers 13 residues. The DNA for the CDR3 is TGCAGCGCCCGGGGGGCAGGCCAAGAGACCCAGTACTTC. It yields the protein CSARGAGQETQYF.